This is a list of T cell receptor beta chains from one sample in a study of T cells expressing NK-cell markers. TCRdb re-called the 5' RACE reads and gives one entry per CDR3 protein, without DNA. Its listing shows a few hundred thousand distinct CDR3 sequences. Sequencing input: blood T cells: a sorted CD56 or NKG2C T cell subset, CD4+ or CD8+ T cells, or bulk PBMC T cells (not recorded which). The receptors shown here come from a woman aged 45-65 years in good health. Each CDR3 is given with its conserved first and last residue.

V: TRBV4-1
J: TRBJ2-5
CDR3: CAIFKTRQETQYF

V: TRBV24-1
J: TRBJ2-3
CDR3: CATSDFRGGKDTQYF

V: TRBV7-8
J: TRBJ1-1
CDR3: CASSPIEGSREAFF

V: TRBV5-1
J: TRBJ2-1
CDR3: CASSLVGEVNEQFF

V: TRBV4-2
J: TRBJ2-7
CDR3: CASSQEASNPYEQYF

V: TRBV20-1
J: TRBJ2-5
CDR3: CSARDPRLLREIGAQETQYF

V: TRBV7-2
J: TRBJ1-4
CDR3: CASSAHQGAANEKLFF

V: TRBV5-1
J: TRBJ2-3
CDR3: CASKTYQDTDTQYF

V: TRBV24-1
J: TRBJ2-1
CDR3: CATSDRGQGSYNEQFF

V: TRBV20-1
J: TRBJ1-1
CDR3: CSARVSGIYPEAFF

V: TRBV10-3
J: TRBJ1-4
CDR3: CAISESVKGEKLFF

V: TRBV19
J: TRBJ2-7
CDR3: CARDCTGTEAYEQYF

V: TRBV20-1
J: TRBJ2-1
CDR3: CSAPPPTSSNEQFF

V: TRBV11-2
J: TRBJ2-7
CDR3: CASSLMASGSKAYEQYF

V: TRBV27
J: TRBJ2-5
CDR3: CASSGQSQETQYF

V: TRBV12-3/TRBV12-4
J: TRBJ2-7
CDR3: CASSPLSGRPHEQYF

V: TRBV28
J: TRBJ2-1
CDR3: CASSKSGPSYNEQFF

V: TRBV12-3/TRBV12-4
J: TRBJ1-5
CDR3: CASGRGNGNQPQHF

V: TRBV6-5
J: TRBJ2-5
CDR3: CASSYLTGTKETQYF

V: TRBV5-4
J: TRBJ2-1
CDR3: CASSLKLAGGPDEQFF

V: TRBV5-1
J: TRBJ2-1
CDR3: CASTGGTSVYNEQFF

V: TRBV20-1
J: TRBJ1-2
CDR3: CSSLDAYYGYTF

V: TRBV19
J: TRBJ2-2
CDR3: CASRGAGNTGELFF

V: TRBV5-1
J: TRBJ1-5
CDR3: CASSLGDLEGQPQHF

V: TRBV15
J: TRBJ2-1
CDR3: CATSRDDSGSYNEQFF

V: TRBV28
J: TRBJ2-2
CDR3: CASSSFPGTHTGELFF

V: TRBV12-3/TRBV12-4
J: TRBJ2-1
CDR3: CASRKTSLEQFF

V: TRBV6-1
J: TRBJ1-2
CDR3: CASRPGASYGYTF

V: TRBV7-2
J: TRBJ2-4
CDR3: CASSLGQWIEQYF

V: TRBV14
J: TRBJ2-7
CDR3: CASSPWDRVKGDEQYF

V: TRBV28
J: TRBJ2-1
CDR3: CASRTPDRARYNEQFF

V: TRBV12-3/TRBV12-4
J: TRBJ1-6
CDR3: CASTIAGGIHSPLHF

V: TRBV15
J: TRBJ2-5
CDR3: CATSIDRAGETQYF

V: TRBV29-1
J: TRBJ2-2
CDR3: CSGIRDRGTTNTGELFF

V: TRBV10-3
J: TRBJ2-7
CDR3: CAILPDDSQYEQYF

V: TRBV12-3/TRBV12-4
J: TRBJ1-4
CDR3: CASSEEGLKEKLFF

V: TRBV20-1
J: TRBJ2-1
CDR3: CSALPAGVRSNEQFF

V: TRBV14
J: TRBJ2-5
CDR3: CASSQDLTSGKETQYF

V: TRBV20-1
J: TRBJ2-5
CDR3: CSARFPGQGGKTQYF

V: TRBV11-1
J: TRBJ2-2
CDR3: CASSLRDLYTGELFF

V: TRBV5-1
J: TRBJ2-5
CDR3: CASSLGGLAGVETQYF

V: TRBV4-1
J: TRBJ2-2
CDR3: CASSQLWTGELFF

V: TRBV6-2/TRBV6-3
J: TRBJ2-1
CDR3: CASSFTGLAAFNEQFF

V: TRBV20-1
J: TRBJ1-1
CDR3: CSALTGGYAEAFF

V: TRBV7-9
J: TRBJ2-4
CDR3: CASSFSPSGDIQYF

V: TRBV6-5
J: TRBJ1-5
CDR3: CASSYTQGYQPQHF

V: TRBV6-5
J: TRBJ1-1
CDR3: CASSLSGTGNTEAFF

V: TRBV11-2
J: TRBJ2-1
CDR3: CASSLLTNNEQFF

V: TRBV5-1
J: TRBJ1-3
CDR3: CASSSGQGDGTIYF

V: TRBV20-1
J: TRBJ2-1
CDR3: CSASQRGSYNEQFF

V: TRBV25-1
J: TRBJ2-6
CDR3: CASSAPGAGANVLTF

V: TRBV12-3/TRBV12-4
J: TRBJ2-7
CDR3: CASSLHDEQYF

V: TRBV6-2/TRBV6-3
J: TRBJ2-1
CDR3: CASSWTSGRSYNEQFF

V: TRBV12-3/TRBV12-4
J: TRBJ2-3
CDR3: CASSGTSGPQGDTQYF

V: TRBV20-1
J: TRBJ2-7
CDR3: CSASPGELTYEQYF

V: TRBV19
J: TRBJ2-1
CDR3: CATSDRRNEQFF

V: TRBV18
J: TRBJ2-3
CDR3: CASSPAGFEDTQYF

V: TRBV24-1
J: TRBJ2-2
CDR3: CATPEGVIRGPNTGELFF

V: TRBV5-1
J: TRBJ2-3
CDR3: CASSLVPQRGLTDTQYF

V: TRBV30
J: TRBJ2-4
CDR3: CAWRTRIRAKNIQYF